This TCR beta chain was retrieved from a study of blood T cell repertoires in COVID-19. J was trimmed by 2 bases and V by 4 bases; bases with no gene match: 6. Germline loops: CDR1 KGHSH, CDR2 LQKENI. This CDR3 spans 16 amino acids. Generated by immunoSEQ multiplex PCR, the TCRdb table keeps only in-frame clones and is missing some. The data contain about 150,000 clones, around 86% of them singletons. This clone came up once. This TCR came from a man aged 70-80 years with acute or convalescent COVID-19. The sequenced material came from peripheral blood. V usage is TRBV18 and J usage is TRBJ2-2, with TRBD2 identical over 8 bases. CDR3 DNA sequence: TGTGCCAGCTCACTTATACTAGCGGATAACACCGGGGAGCTGTTTTTT. Translation: CASSLILADNTGELFF. Full variable domain (remainder filled in from reference TRBV18 and TRBJ2-2): NAGVMQNPRHLVRRRGQEARLRCSPMKGHSHVYWYRQLPEEGLKFMVYLQKENIIDESGMPKERFSAEFPKEGPSILRIQQVVRGDSAAYFCASSLILADNTGELFFGEGSRLTVL.